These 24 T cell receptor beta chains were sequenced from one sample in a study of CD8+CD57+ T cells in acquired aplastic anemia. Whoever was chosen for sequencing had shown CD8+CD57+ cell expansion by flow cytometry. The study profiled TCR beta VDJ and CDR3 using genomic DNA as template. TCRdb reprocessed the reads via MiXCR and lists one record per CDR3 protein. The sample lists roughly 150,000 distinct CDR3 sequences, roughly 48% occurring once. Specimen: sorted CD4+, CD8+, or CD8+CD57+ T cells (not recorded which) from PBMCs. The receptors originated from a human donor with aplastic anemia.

The CDR3 coding sequence is TGTGCCATCAGTGAGTCGATTACCGAGGGGGGCAATCAGCCCCAGCATTTT. This codes for CAISESITEGGNQPQHF. This rearrangement joins TRBV10-3 to TRBJ1-5, with D maybe TRBD1 (6 bases). Germline CDR1 is ENHRY and CDR2 is SYGVKD. V lost 0 bases to trimming and J lost 2 bases, with 14 bases between them. The CDR3 extends over 17 amino acids.

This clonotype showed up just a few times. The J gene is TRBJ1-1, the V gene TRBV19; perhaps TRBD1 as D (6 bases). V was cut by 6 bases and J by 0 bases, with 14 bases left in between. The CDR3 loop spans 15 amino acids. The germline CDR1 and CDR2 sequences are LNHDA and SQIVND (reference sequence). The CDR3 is CASRVRTVMNTEAFF. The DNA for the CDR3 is TGTGCCAGTAGAGTCAGGACAGTTATGAACACTGAAGCTTTCTTT.

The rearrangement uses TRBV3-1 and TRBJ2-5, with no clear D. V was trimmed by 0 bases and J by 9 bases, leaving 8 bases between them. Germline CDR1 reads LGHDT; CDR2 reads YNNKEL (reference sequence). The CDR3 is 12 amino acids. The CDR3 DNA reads TGTGCCAGCAGCCAAGACAGGCAATCCCAGTACTTC. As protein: CASSQDRQSQYF.

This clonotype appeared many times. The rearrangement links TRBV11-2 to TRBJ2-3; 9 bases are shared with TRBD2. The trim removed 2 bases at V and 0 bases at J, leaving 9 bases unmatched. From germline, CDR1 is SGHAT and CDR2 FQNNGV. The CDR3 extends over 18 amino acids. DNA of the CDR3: TGTGCCAGCAGCTTAATGGCGACTAGCGGTGGGAGCACAGATACGCAGTATTTT. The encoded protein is CASSLMATSGGSTDTQYF.

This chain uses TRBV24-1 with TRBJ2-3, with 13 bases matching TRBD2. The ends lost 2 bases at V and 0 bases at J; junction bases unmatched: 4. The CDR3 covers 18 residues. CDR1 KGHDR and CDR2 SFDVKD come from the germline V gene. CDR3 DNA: TGTGCCACCAGTGATTGGACTAGCGGGGGCCTTAGCACAGATACGCAGTATTTT. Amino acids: CATSDWTSGGLSTDTQYF.

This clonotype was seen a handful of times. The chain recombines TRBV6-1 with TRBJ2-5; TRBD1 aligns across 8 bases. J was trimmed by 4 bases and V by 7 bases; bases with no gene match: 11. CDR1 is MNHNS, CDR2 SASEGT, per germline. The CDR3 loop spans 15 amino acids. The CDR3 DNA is TGTGCCAGCATCCGGGACAGGAGGGCTAGAGAGACCCAGTACTTC. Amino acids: CASIRDRRARETQYF.

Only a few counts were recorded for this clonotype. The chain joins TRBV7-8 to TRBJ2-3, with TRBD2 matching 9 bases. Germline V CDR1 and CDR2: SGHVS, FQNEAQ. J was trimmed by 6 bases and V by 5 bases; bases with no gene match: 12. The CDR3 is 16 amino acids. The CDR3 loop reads CASSALLAGLGDTQYF. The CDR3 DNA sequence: TGTGCCAGCAGCGCCCTACTAGCGGGCCTAGGGGATACGCAGTATTTT. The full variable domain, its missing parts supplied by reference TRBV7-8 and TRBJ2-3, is GAGVSQSPRYKVAKRGQDVALRCDPISGHVSLFWYQQALGQGPEFLTYFQNEAQLDKSGLPSDRFFAERPEGSVSTLKIQRTQQEDSAVYLCASSALLAGLGDTQYFGPGTRLTVL.

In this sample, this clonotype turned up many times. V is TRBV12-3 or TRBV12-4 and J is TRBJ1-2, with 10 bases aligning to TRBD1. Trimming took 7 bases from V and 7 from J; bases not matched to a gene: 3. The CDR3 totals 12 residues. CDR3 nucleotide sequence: TGTGCCAGCACCGGGACAGGGGTTGGCTACACCTTC. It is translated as CASTGTGVGYTF.

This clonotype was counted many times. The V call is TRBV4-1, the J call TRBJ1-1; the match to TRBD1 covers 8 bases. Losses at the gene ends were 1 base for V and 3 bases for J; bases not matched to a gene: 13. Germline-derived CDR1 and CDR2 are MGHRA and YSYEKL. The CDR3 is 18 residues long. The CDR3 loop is CASSQVQGVGGRHTEAFF. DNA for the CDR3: TGCGCCAGCAGCCAAGTACAGGGGGTCGGGGGTCGCCACACTGAAGCTTTCTTT.

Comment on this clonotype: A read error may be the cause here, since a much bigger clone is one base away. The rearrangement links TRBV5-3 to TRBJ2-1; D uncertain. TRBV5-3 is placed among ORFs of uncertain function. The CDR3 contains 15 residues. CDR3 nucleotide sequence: TGTGCCAGGAGCTTCGGCGGCCCCTCCTACAATGAGCAGTTCTTC. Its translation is CARSFGGPSYNEQFF.

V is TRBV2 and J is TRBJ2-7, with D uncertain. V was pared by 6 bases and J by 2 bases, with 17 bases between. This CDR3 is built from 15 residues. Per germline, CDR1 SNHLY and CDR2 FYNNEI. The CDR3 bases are TGTGCCAGCAGGCCTCAAGGCCTCTTCGCCTACGAGCAGTACTTC. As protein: CASRPQGLFAYEQYF.

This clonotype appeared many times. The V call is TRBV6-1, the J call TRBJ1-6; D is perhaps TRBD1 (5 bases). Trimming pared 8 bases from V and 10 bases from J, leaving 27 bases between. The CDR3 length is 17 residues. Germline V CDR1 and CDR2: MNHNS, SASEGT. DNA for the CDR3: TGTGCCAGCCATAAAGTAGGGCGGGGACCCTTGGGGTCACCCCTCCACTTT. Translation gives CASHKVGRGPLGSPLHF.

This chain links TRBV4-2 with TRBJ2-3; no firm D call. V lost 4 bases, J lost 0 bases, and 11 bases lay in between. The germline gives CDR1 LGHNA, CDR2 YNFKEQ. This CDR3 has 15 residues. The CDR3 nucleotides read TGTGCCAGCAGCCGTGAACCTCTTAGCACAGATACGCAGTATTTT. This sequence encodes CASSREPLSTDTQYF.

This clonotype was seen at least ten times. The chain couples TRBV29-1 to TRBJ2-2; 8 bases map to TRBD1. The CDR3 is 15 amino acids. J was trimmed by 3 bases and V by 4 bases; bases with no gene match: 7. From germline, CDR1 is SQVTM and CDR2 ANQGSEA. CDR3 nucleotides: TGCAGCGTTGGCGAGACAGGGGCTCACACCGGGGAGCTGTTTTTT. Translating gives CSVGETGAHTGELFF.

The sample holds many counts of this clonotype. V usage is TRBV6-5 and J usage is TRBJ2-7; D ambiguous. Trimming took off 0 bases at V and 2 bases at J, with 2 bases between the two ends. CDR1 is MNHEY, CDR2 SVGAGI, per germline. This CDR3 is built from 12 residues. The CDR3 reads CASSYSTYEQYF. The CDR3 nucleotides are TGTGCCAGCAGTTACTCGACCTACGAGCAGTACTTC.

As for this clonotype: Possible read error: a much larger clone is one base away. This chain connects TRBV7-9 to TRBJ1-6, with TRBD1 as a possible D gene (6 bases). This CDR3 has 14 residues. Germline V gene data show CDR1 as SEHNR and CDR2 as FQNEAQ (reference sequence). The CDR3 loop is CASSPQGYSSPLHF. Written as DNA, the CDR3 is TGTGCCAGCAGTCCACAGGGTTATAGTTCACCCCTCCACTTT. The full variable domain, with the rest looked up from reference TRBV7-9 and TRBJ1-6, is DTGVSQNPRHKITKRGQNVTFRCDPISEHNRLYWYRQTLGQGPEFLTYFQNEAQLEKSRLLSDRFSAERPKGSFSTLEIQRTEQGDSAMYLCASSPQGYSSPLHFGNGTRLTVT.

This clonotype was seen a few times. The CDR3 DNA sequence: TGCAGCGTTTACCACTATGGCTACACCTTC. Residues: CSVYHYGYTF. V is TRBV29-1 and J is TRBJ1-2, with no clear D. V lost 5 bases and J lost 3, with 4 bases in between. The CDR3 is 10 residues long. Looked up from germline, CDR1 is SQVTM and CDR2 is ANQGSEA. Looking up the rest from reference TRBV29-1 and TRBJ1-2 gives the full variable domain: SAVISQKPSRDICQRGTSLTIQCQVDSQVTMMFWYRQQPGQSLTLIATANQGSEATYESGFVIDKFPISRPNLTFSTLTVSNMSPEDSSIYLCSVYHYGYTFGSGTRLTVV.

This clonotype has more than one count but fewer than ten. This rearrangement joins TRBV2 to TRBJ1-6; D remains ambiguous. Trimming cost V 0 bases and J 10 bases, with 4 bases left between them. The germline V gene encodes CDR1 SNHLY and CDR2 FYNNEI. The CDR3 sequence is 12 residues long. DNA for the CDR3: TGTGCCAGCAGTGAAGCTCGATCACCCCTCCACTTT. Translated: CASSEARSPLHF.

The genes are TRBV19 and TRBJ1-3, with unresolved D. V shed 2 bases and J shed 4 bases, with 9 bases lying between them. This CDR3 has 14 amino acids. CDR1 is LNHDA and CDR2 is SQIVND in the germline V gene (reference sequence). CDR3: CASSISAVGNTIYF. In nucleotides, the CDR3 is TGTGCCAGTAGTATATCGGCAGTCGGAAACACCATATATTTT.

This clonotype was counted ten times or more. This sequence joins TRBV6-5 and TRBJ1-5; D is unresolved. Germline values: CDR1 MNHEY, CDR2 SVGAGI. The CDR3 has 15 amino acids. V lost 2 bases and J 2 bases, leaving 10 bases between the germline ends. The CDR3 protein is CASSYAGRGNQPQHF. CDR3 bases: TGTGCCAGCAGTTACGCAGGTCGTGGCAATCAGCCCCAGCATTTT.

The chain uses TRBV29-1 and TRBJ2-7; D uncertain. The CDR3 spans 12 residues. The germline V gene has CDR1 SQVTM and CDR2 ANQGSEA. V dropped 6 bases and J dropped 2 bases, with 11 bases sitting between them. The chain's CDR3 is CSVLDGTYEQYF. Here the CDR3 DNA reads TGCAGCGTCCTAGACGGTACCTACGAGCAGTACTTC.

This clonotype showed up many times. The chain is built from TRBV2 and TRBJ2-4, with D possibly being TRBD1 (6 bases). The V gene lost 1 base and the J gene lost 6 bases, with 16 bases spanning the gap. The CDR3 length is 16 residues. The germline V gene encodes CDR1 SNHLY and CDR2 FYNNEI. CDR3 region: CASSEDTGNSRNIQYF. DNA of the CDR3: TGTGCCAGCAGTGAAGATACAGGGAATTCGAGAAACATTCAGTACTTC.

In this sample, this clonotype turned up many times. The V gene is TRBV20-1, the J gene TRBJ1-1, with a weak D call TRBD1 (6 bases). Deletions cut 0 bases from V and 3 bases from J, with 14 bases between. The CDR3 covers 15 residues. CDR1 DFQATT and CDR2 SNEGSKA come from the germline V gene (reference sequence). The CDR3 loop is CSARDPGGADTEAFF. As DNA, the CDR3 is TGCAGTGCTAGAGATCCCGGGGGGGCGGACACTGAAGCTTTCTTT.

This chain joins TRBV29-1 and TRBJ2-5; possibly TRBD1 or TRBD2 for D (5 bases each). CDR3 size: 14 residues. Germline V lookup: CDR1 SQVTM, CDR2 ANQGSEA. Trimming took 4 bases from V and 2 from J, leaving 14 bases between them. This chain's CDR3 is CSVVGATSQETQYF. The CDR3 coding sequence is TGCAGCGTTGTCGGGGCCACTAGTCAAGAGACCCAGTACTTC.